The clone carrying this TCR beta chain was detected only a few times. Its antigen is unknown. Unique molecular identifiers featured in how the TCRbeta library was prepared. Each CDR3 protein gets one entry after TCRdb re-called the PCR reads with MiXCR. Here the sample spans about 300,000 distinct CDR3 sequences, around a tenth being singletons. The sample belongs to a study of T-cell reconstitution after alpha-beta-depleted transplantation in children. Overall study findings and caveats: Recipient T cells and thymic progenitors that survived gave rise to the high TCRbeta diversity observed at day 60 in some patients. It was newly produced T cells that mostly accounted for T-cell counts and diversity one year after transplant.

The clonotype comes from a boy in the first two years of life with acute myeloid leukemia, due to receive a stem cell transplant. The specimen comprised PBMCs, sampled before TCRalphabeta/CD19-depleted stem cell transplant.

CDR3 in amino acids: CSARRLAVYNEQFF. The CDR3, as DNA: TGCAGTGCTAGAAGGCTAGCGGTTTACAATGAGCAGTTCTTC. The chain couples TRBV20-1 to TRBJ2-1; 7 nucleotides match TRBD2. Germline V lookup: CDR1 DFQATT, CDR2 SNEGSKA (reference sequence). CDR3 length: 14 residues. Germline trimming cut 2 bases from V and 4 bases from J; bases unmatched to any gene: 5.